The rows below give T cell receptor beta chains drawn from one sample of a study of blood T cell repertoires in COVID-19. Repertoires were generated with immunoSEQ multiplex PCR, while TCRdb's copy carries only in-frame clones and drops some. In the table there are 250,000 to 300,000 clones, under 90% of which are singletons. Material: peripheral blood. Source of these receptors: a woman aged 55-69 years with active or convalescent COVID-19. Both conserved end residues are part of each CDR3. The D gene is left open where the match is weak. The size of a clone is reported for some rows only, either as once, few or many, or as a class for expanded clones.

J gene: TRBJ2-2; V gene: TRBV18; clone size: few; D gene: NA; CDR3 DNA: TGTGCCAGCTCACCACCGGACAGCCAGAACACCGGGGAGCTGTTTTTT; CDR3 protein: CASSPPDSQNTGELFF
J gene: TRBJ2-2; V gene: TRBV7-3; clone size: NA; D gene: NA; CDR3 DNA: TGTGCCAGCAGCGAATTCGGGGTTACGAACACCGGGGAGCTGTTTTTT; CDR3 protein: CASSEFGVTNTGELFF
J gene: TRBJ2-3; V gene: TRBV2; clone size: NA; D gene: TRBD2; CDR3 DNA: TGTGCCAGCAGTGTAGCGCTAGCGGGGGGGCCGGATACGCAGTATTTT; CDR3 protein: CASSVALAGGPDTQYF
J gene: TRBJ1-6; V gene: TRBV6-5; clone size: NA; D gene: TRBD1; CDR3 DNA: TGTGCCAGCAGTCGACAGGGGTTAAATAATTCACCCCCCCACTTT; CDR3 protein: CASSRQGLNNSPPHF
J gene: TRBJ2-3; V gene: TRBV7-9; clone size: NA; D gene: TRBD1; CDR3 DNA: TGTGCCAGCAGCTTAGCGGCAGGGGGAACCACAGATACGCAGTATTTT; CDR3 protein: CASSLAAGGTTDTQYF
J gene: TRBJ2-5; V gene: TRBV2; clone size: NA; D gene: NA; CDR3 DNA: TGTGCCAGCAGGGCCTCCCAGACTAGCCAAGAGACCCAGTACTTC; CDR3 protein: CASRASQTSQETQYF
J gene: TRBJ2-5; V gene: TRBV7-7; clone size: NA; D gene: NA; CDR3 DNA: TGTGCCAGCAGCTCGGGGGAGACCCAGTACTTC; CDR3 protein: CASSSGETQYF
J gene: TRBJ1-2; V gene: TRBV11-2; clone size: NA; D gene: NA; CDR3 DNA: TGTGCCAGCACAGGGATTAACTATGGCTACACCTTC; CDR3 protein: CASTGINYGYTF
J gene: TRBJ2-7; V gene: TRBV18; clone size: few; D gene: TRBD1; CDR3 DNA: TGTGCCAGCGGGGCAGGACAGGGGTTGGGTGAGCAGTACTTC; CDR3 protein: CASGAGQGLGEQYF
J gene: TRBJ2-1; V gene: TRBV9; clone size: NA; D gene: TRBD2; CDR3 DNA: TGTGCCAGCAGCCCCAGTGCTAGCGGGTCTACTTACAATGAGCAGTTCTTC; CDR3 protein: CASSPSASGSTYNEQFF
J gene: TRBJ2-2; V gene: TRBV3-1/TRBV3-2; clone size: NA; D gene: NA; CDR3 DNA: TGTGCCAGCAGCCAAGAAGCCGGGGGAAGGAGCGGGGAGCTGTTTTTT; CDR3 protein: CASSQEAGGRSGELFF
J gene: TRBJ2-7; V gene: TRBV2; clone size: NA; D gene: NA; CDR3 DNA: TGTGCCAGCAATACCGGGACACTCTCCTACGAGCAGTACTTC; CDR3 protein: CASNTGTLSYEQYF
J gene: TRBJ1-2; V gene: TRBV19; clone size: NA; D gene: NA; CDR3 DNA: TGTGCCAGTAGTATGCAGGGTCTCTATGGCTACACCTTC; CDR3 protein: CASSMQGLYGYTF
J gene: TRBJ1-1; V gene: TRBV20-1; clone size: NA; D gene: NA; CDR3 DNA: TGCAGTGCTAGTCCTTATAACACTGAAGCTTTCTTT; CDR3 protein: CSASPYNTEAFF
J gene: TRBJ2-1; V gene: TRBV7-2; clone size: NA; D gene: TRBD1; CDR3 DNA: TGTGCCAGCACCCGTGCCGGGACAGGGGTCAATGAGCAGTTCTTC; CDR3 protein: CASTRAGTGVNEQFF
J gene: TRBJ2-5; V gene: TRBV20-1; clone size: NA; D gene: TRBD2; CDR3 DNA: TGCAGTGCTAGTGGCGGAAGGAAGCGGGGGGAGCAAGAGACCCAGTACTTC; CDR3 protein: CSASGGRKRGEQETQYF
J gene: TRBJ2-5; V gene: TRBV2; clone size: NA; D gene: NA; CDR3 DNA: TGTGCCAGCATATTACAGACCCAAGAGACCCAGTACTTC; CDR3 protein: CASILQTQETQYF
J gene: TRBJ2-1; V gene: TRBV19; clone size: NA; D gene: TRBD2; CDR3 DNA: TGTGCCAGTAGTATACTAGCGGGGGGGCGTAATGAGCAGTTCTTC; CDR3 protein: CASSILAGGRNEQFF
J gene: TRBJ2-2; V gene: TRBV24-1; clone size: NA; D gene: NA; CDR3 DNA: TGTGCCACCAGTGACCCACAGGGTTACGACACCGGGGAGCTGTTTTTT; CDR3 protein: CATSDPQGYDTGELFF
J gene: TRBJ1-6; V gene: TRBV6-2/TRBV6-3; clone size: NA; D gene: NA; CDR3 DNA: TGTGCCAGCAGTTACATGGGGAGGGTCGGCAATTCACCCCTCCACTTT; CDR3 protein: CASSYMGRVGNSPLHF
J gene: TRBJ2-1; V gene: TRBV11-1; clone size: NA; D gene: TRBD1; CDR3 DNA: TGTGCCAGCAGCTGGACAGGGGATTTGAATGAGCAGTTCTTC; CDR3 protein: CASSWTGDLNEQFF
J gene: TRBJ1-3; V gene: TRBV15; clone size: NA; D gene: NA; CDR3 DNA: TGTGCCACCAGCAGGGGTCTAGGAGACACCATATATTTT; CDR3 protein: CATSRGLGDTIYF
J gene: TRBJ2-5; V gene: TRBV9; clone size: NA; D gene: TRBD2; CDR3 DNA: TGTGCCAGCAGCGTAGGGGTAGCGGGGAACCGTCAAGAGACCCAGTACTTC; CDR3 protein: CASSVGVAGNRQETQYF
J gene: TRBJ1-5; V gene: TRBV27; clone size: NA; D gene: TRBD1; CDR3 DNA: TGTGCCAGCAGTTTCCCCGGACAGGCTCCGTATAGCAATCAGCCCCAGCATTTT; CDR3 protein: CASSFPGQAPYSNQPQHF
J gene: TRBJ1-1; V gene: TRBV21-1; clone size: NA; D gene: NA; CDR3 DNA: TGTGCCAGCAGCAAAGAGTCCAGGGGGCTGTCCATGAACACTGAAGCTTTCTTT; CDR3 protein: CASSKESRGLSMNTEAFF
J gene: TRBJ1-1; V gene: TRBV7-9; clone size: NA; D gene: TRBD1; CDR3 DNA: TGTGCCAGCAGCTGGGGGACAGTTGAGGGTTTCTTT; CDR3 protein: CASSWGTVEGFF
J gene: TRBJ1-2; V gene: TRBV21-1; clone size: NA; D gene: NA; CDR3 DNA: TGTGCCAGCAGCAAGGGTGGAGACAGGAACTATGGCTACACCTTC; CDR3 protein: CASSKGGDRNYGYTF
J gene: TRBJ1-4; V gene: TRBV6-5; clone size: NA; D gene: NA; CDR3 DNA: TGTGCCAGCGGACAGACCTTAGGTCTAAAACTGTTTTTT; CDR3 protein: CASGQTLGLKLFF
J gene: TRBJ2-1; V gene: TRBV2; clone size: NA; D gene: NA; CDR3 DNA: TGTGCCAGCAGGGGTGGGACACAATACAATGAGCAGTTCTTC; CDR3 protein: CASRGGTQYNEQFF
J gene: TRBJ1-1; V gene: TRBV29-1; clone size: few; D gene: NA; CDR3 DNA: TGCAGCGTTTCGGGTCACACTGGGAACACTGAAGCTTTCTTT; CDR3 protein: CSVSGHTGNTEAFF
J gene: TRBJ2-5; V gene: TRBV11-2; clone size: NA; D gene: TRBD2; CDR3 DNA: TGTGCCAGCAGCCGTGGGACTAGCGGGGGGTCTCAAGAGACCCAGTACTTC; CDR3 protein: CASSRGTSGGSQETQYF
J gene: TRBJ1-3; V gene: TRBV11-2; clone size: NA; D gene: NA; CDR3 DNA: TGTGCCAGCAGCCATCATTGGGCACCGTCTGGAAACACCATATATTTT; CDR3 protein: CASSHHWAPSGNTIYF
J gene: TRBJ2-7; V gene: TRBV4-2; clone size: NA; D gene: TRBD1; CDR3 DNA: TGTGCCAGCAGCCAAGATGGACAGGGTTGGGGCGAGCAGTACTTC; CDR3 protein: CASSQDGQGWGEQYF
J gene: TRBJ1-1; V gene: TRBV18; clone size: NA; D gene: NA; CDR3 DNA: TGTGCCAGCTCACCCCCGGGGGGGCTCCCTGAAGCTTTCTTT; CDR3 protein: CASSPPGGLPEAFF
J gene: TRBJ2-3; V gene: TRBV19; clone size: NA; D gene: TRBD2; CDR3 DNA: TGTGCCAGTAGCCAGCCGGCTAGCGGCGCAGATACGCAGTATTTT; CDR3 protein: CASSQPASGADTQYF
J gene: TRBJ1-1; V gene: TRBV19; clone size: NA; D gene: TRBD1; CDR3 DNA: TGTGCCAGTAGTCCCTGGACAGGGCGCGGTGGTGGGACTGAAGCTTTCTTT; CDR3 protein: CASSPWTGRGGGTEAFF
J gene: TRBJ1-3; V gene: TRBV6-1; clone size: once; D gene: TRBD1; CDR3 DNA: TGTGCCAGCAGTGTGGGACAGGTCCGCTCTGGAAACACCATATATTTT; CDR3 protein: CASSVGQVRSGNTIYF
J gene: TRBJ1-6; V gene: TRBV7-9; clone size: NA; D gene: NA; CDR3 DNA: TGTGCCAGCAGCTTATATGGAGTGACTGTTAATTCACCCCTCCACTTT; CDR3 protein: CASSLYGVTVNSPLHF
J gene: TRBJ2-3; V gene: TRBV6-6; clone size: NA; D gene: NA; CDR3 DNA: TGTGCCAGCAGTTATCTAGAGAGACCGAGCACAGATACGCAGTATTTT; CDR3 protein: CASSYLERPSTDTQYF
J gene: TRBJ2-2; V gene: TRBV6-5; clone size: once; D gene: TRBD2; CDR3 DNA: TGTGCCAGCAGCCGGGGGGGTCGGACCGGGGAGCTGTTTTTT; CDR3 protein: CASSRGGRTGELFF
J gene: TRBJ1-4; V gene: TRBV6-5; clone size: NA; D gene: NA; CDR3 DNA: TGTGCCAGCAGGCAGGGGCCAGCTAATGAAAAACTGTTTTTT; CDR3 protein: CASRQGPANEKLFF
J gene: TRBJ1-2; V gene: TRBV3-1/TRBV3-2; clone size: NA; D gene: TRBD1; CDR3 DNA: TGTGCCAGCAGCCAAGGATTAATCAGACAGGGCTATGGCTACACCTTC; CDR3 protein: CASSQGLIRQGYGYTF
J gene: TRBJ1-1; V gene: TRBV6-6; clone size: NA; D gene: TRBD1; CDR3 DNA: TGTGCCAGCAGCCGACAGGGGCCCGCGAACACTGAAGCTTTCTTT; CDR3 protein: CASSRQGPANTEAFF
J gene: TRBJ2-1; V gene: TRBV5-4; clone size: NA; D gene: TRBD2; CDR3 DNA: TGTGCCGGTACTAGCGGGGGGGCCAATGAGCAGTTCTTC; CDR3 protein: CAGTSGGANEQFF
J gene: TRBJ2-1; V gene: TRBV7-9; clone size: NA; D gene: TRBD2; CDR3 DNA: TGTGCCAGCAGCCCTCCGGGACTAGCGGGGGGGCTAAGTGAGCAGTTCTTC; CDR3 protein: CASSPPGLAGGLSEQFF
J gene: TRBJ1-6; V gene: TRBV7-9; clone size: once; D gene: TRBD1; CDR3 DNA: TGTGCCAGCAGCGAAACAGGGGGCCGGTACTATAATTCACCCCTCCACTTT; CDR3 protein: CASSETGGRYYNSPLHF
J gene: TRBJ2-1; V gene: TRBV10-1; clone size: NA; D gene: TRBD2; CDR3 DNA: TGCGCCAGCCCGAAGCTACCGGGACTACCGAATGTTAGCTCCTACAATGAGCAGTTCTTC; CDR3 protein: CASPKLPGLPNVSSYNEQFF
J gene: TRBJ2-2; V gene: TRBV7-7; clone size: medium-sized; D gene: TRBD2; CDR3 DNA: TGTGCCAGCAGCTTAGGACTAGCGGGGGGCCAAGGCGGGGAGCTGTTTTTT; CDR3 protein: CASSLGLAGGQGGELFF
J gene: TRBJ1-5; V gene: TRBV6-1; clone size: NA; D gene: TRBD1; CDR3 DNA: TGTGCCAGCAGTGATCCCGGACAGGTCAATCAGCCCCAGCATTTT; CDR3 protein: CASSDPGQVNQPQHF
J gene: TRBJ1-2; V gene: TRBV6-5; clone size: NA; D gene: NA; CDR3 DNA: TGTGCCAGCAGTTACTCCCGGACAGATTATGGCTACACCTTC; CDR3 protein: CASSYSRTDYGYTF
J gene: TRBJ1-2; V gene: TRBV9; clone size: NA; D gene: NA; CDR3 DNA: TGTGCCAGCAGCGGGGCACAGGGTTTAGACTATGGCTACACCTTC; CDR3 protein: CASSGAQGLDYGYTF
J gene: TRBJ2-1; V gene: TRBV6-2/TRBV6-3; clone size: NA; D gene: NA; CDR3 DNA: TGTGCCAGCAGTTACGGAGTCCTAAACTCTTTCCAGCAGTTCTTC; CDR3 protein: CASSYGVLNSFQQFF
J gene: TRBJ2-1; V gene: TRBV3-1/TRBV3-2; clone size: NA; D gene: NA; CDR3 DNA: TGTGCCAGCAGCCAAGGGAGTAACAATGAGCAGTTCTTC; CDR3 protein: CASSQGSNNEQFF
J gene: TRBJ2-3; V gene: TRBV6-2/TRBV6-3; clone size: few; D gene: NA; CDR3 DNA: TGTGCCAGCAGTAGCGACGGCTATACGCAGTATTTT; CDR3 protein: CASSSDGYTQYF
J gene: TRBJ2-1; V gene: TRBV6-6; clone size: few; D gene: TRBD1; CDR3 DNA: TGTGCCAGCAGTCCCGACAGGGTACTCTCCAATGAGCAGTTCTTC; CDR3 protein: CASSPDRVLSNEQFF
J gene: TRBJ1-2; V gene: TRBV7-3; clone size: NA; D gene: TRBD1; CDR3 DNA: TGTGCCAGCAGCCCGGACAGGGCTGCCTATGGCTACACCTTC; CDR3 protein: CASSPDRAAYGYTF
J gene: TRBJ2-3; V gene: TRBV7-9; clone size: NA; D gene: TRBD2; CDR3 DNA: TGTGCCAGCAGCTTAGGGTCTAGCGGGGGGACCACAGATACGCAGTATTTT; CDR3 protein: CASSLGSSGGTTDTQYF
J gene: TRBJ1-5; V gene: TRBV6-1; clone size: few; D gene: NA; CDR3 DNA: TGTGCCAGCAGTGGCCCCGATTCGCGTTATAGCAATCAGCCCCAGCATTTT; CDR3 protein: CASSGPDSRYSNQPQHF
J gene: TRBJ1-2; V gene: TRBV6-1; clone size: NA; D gene: NA; CDR3 DNA: TGTGCCAGCAGTGCCGGTGGTGGACACCCTAACTATGGCTACACCTTC; CDR3 protein: CASSAGGGHPNYGYTF
J gene: TRBJ2-2; V gene: TRBV5-1; clone size: NA; D gene: TRBD1; CDR3 DNA: TGCGCCAGCAGCTGGACAGGGCCGAACACCGGGGAGCTGTTTTTT; CDR3 protein: CASSWTGPNTGELFF